The clone carrying this TCR beta chain was seen a single time. Germline V CDR1 and CDR2: MNHNY, SVGAGI (reference sequence). J was trimmed by 2 bases and V by 0 bases; bases with no gene match: 5. CDR3 length equals 16 residues. These data come from a study of blood T cell repertoires in COVID-19. Sequenced by immunoSEQ multiplex PCR; TCRdb stores in-frame clones only, minus some. The sample holds approximately 670,000 clones, 70% to 90% seen once. This chain joins TRBV6-6 and TRBJ2-7, with TRBD2 matching over 9 bases. The clonotype comes from a woman aged 18-35 years with acute or convalescent COVID-19. The sequencing input was peripheral blood. Here the CDR3 reads CASSYSGGGGTYEQYF. The CDR3 nucleotides read TGTGCCAGCAGTTACTCTGGCGGGGGGGGGACCTACGAGCAGTACTTC.